This is a list of T cell receptor beta chains from one sample in a study of blood T cell repertoires in COVID-19. Libraries were prepared by immunoSEQ multiplex PCR; TCRdb keeps only in-frame clonotypes and omits some of them. This sample yields approximately 37,000 clones, of which about 87% are seen a single time; more than 7% belongs to the top ten. The sequencing sample was made of peripheral blood. The origin of the receptors is a woman aged 70 to 79 with acute or convalescent COVID-19. The CDR3 runs from the conserved cysteine through the conserved F or W. The D gene is left open where the match is weak. The size of a clone is reported for some rows only, either as once, few or many, or as a class for expanded clones.

D	V	J	size	CDR3	DNA
NA	TRBV28	TRBJ1-3	NA	CAILTGNTIYF	TGTGCCATCTTGACAGGAAACACCATATATTTT
NA	TRBV6-2/TRBV6-3	TRBJ1-1	NA	CASSPPRRGGPNTEAFF	TGTGCCAGCAGCCCTCCGCGCAGGGGCGGCCCGAACACTGAAGCTTTCTTT
NA	TRBV6-1	TRBJ1-3	NA	CASSDMPAHYSGNTIYF	TGTGCCAGCAGTGATATGCCAGCACACTACTCTGGAAACACCATATATTTT
NA	TRBV10-3	TRBJ1-5	NA	CAISEPYSNQPQHF	TGTGCCATCAGTGAACCCTATAGCAATCAGCCCCAGCATTTT
NA	TRBV7-6	TRBJ2-3	NA	CASRRTSTDTQYF	TGTGCCAGCAGGCGGACTAGCACAGATACGCAGTATTTT
TRBD1	TRBV19	TRBJ1-2	NA	CASSEGQGAEGYTF	TGTGCCAGTAGTGAGGGACAGGGGGCTGAGGGCTACACCTTC
NA	TRBV18	TRBJ1-2	NA	CASSTRQESNYGYTF	TGTGCCAGCTCAACCAGACAGGAATCTAACTATGGCTACACCTTC
NA	TRBV4-3	TRBJ1-6	NA	CASSPGHGSPLHF	TGCGCCAGCAGCCCAGGACATGGCTCACCCCTCCACTTT
NA	TRBV7-2	TRBJ1-4	NA	CASSLPGGEAHEKLFF	TGTGCCAGCAGCTTACCGGGGGGGGAGGCCCATGAAAAACTGTTTTTT
TRBD2	TRBV11-2	TRBJ2-1	NA	CASSSGLAGVSSSYNEQFF	TGTGCCAGCAGCTCCGGACTAGCGGGGGTCTCAAGCTCCTACAATGAGCAGTTCTTC
NA	TRBV3-1/TRBV3-2	TRBJ2-1	NA	CASSQDGANYNEQFF	TGTGCCAGCAGCCAAGACGGTGCCAATTACAATGAGCAGTTCTTC
TRBD2	TRBV7-3	TRBJ2-3	once	CASSRGGTQYF	TGTGCCAGCAGCCGGGGGGGTACGCAGTATTTT
NA	TRBV5-8	TRBJ1-3	once	CASSPPTFSGNTIYF	TGTGCCAGCAGCCCCCCTACCTTCTCCGGAAACACCATATATTTT
TRBD2	TRBV28	TRBJ2-1	NA	CASSLAGDYNEQFF	TGTGCCAGCAGTTTAGCGGGGGATTACAATGAGCAGTTCTTC
TRBD1	TRBV15	TRBJ2-1	NA	CATSTPSGTGVRNEQFF	TGTGCCACCAGCACTCCTTCCGGGACAGGGGTTCGCAATGAGCAGTTCTTC
TRBD1	TRBV14	TRBJ2-5	NA	CASSQDGRRQGQETQYF	TGTGCCAGCAGCCAAGATGGGAGACGACAGGGGCAAGAGACCCAGTACTTC
NA	TRBV19	TRBJ1-3	NA	CASSMRRRDSGNTIYF	TGTGCCAGTAGTATGAGGAGGAGGGACTCTGGAAACACCATATATTTT
TRBD2	TRBV7-2	TRBJ2-2	NA	CASSFEGRGNTGELFF	TGTGCCAGCAGCTTCGAAGGGAGGGGGAACACCGGGGAGCTGTTTTTT
TRBD2	TRBV14	TRBJ2-2	NA	CASSHLSGYNAGELFF	TGTGCCAGCAGCCATCTTAGCGGGTACAATGCCGGGGAGCTGTTTTTT
NA	TRBV10-3	TRBJ1-3	NA	CAISLENNSGNTIYF	TGTGCCATCAGTTTGGAGAACAACTCTGGAAACACCATATATTTT